The 8 T cell receptor beta chains below all came from one sample that was sequenced in a study of a mutant IDH1 vaccine in newly diagnosed glioma. This table comes from immunoSEQ multiplex PCR, and its TCRdb copy is limited to in-frame clones, with some not included. This table holds over 55,000 clones, roughly 80% found once. Time point defined: week 35, safety follow-up. In every dose of vaccine, 300 ug of mutant IDH1 20-mer peptide was given alongside topical imiquimod. These receptors have no identified antigens. This material consisted of PBMCs, taken from a glioma patient whose treatment included an IDH1 peptide vaccine. The receptor set was obtained from a man aged 40-50 years with glioma.

V is TRBV19 and J is TRBJ1-1; unclear D gene. The germline V gene has CDR1 LNHDA and CDR2 SQIVND (reference sequence). The CDR3 consists of 12 residues. V lost 8 bases to trimming and J lost 1 base, with 8 bases between them. As DNA, the CDR3 is TGTGCCAGTTGGACGGGGAACACTGAAGCTTTCTTT. The encoded protein is CASWTGNTEAFF.

The genes are TRBV2 and TRBJ2-7, with 7 bases lining up with TRBD1. The CDR3 contains 16 residues. Germline V gene data show CDR1 as SNHLY and CDR2 as FYNNEI. V trimming: 3 bases; J trimming: 0 bases; junction bases outside the gene matches: 8. This CDR3 reads CASSDMGRQGSYEQYF. Written as DNA, the CDR3 is TGTGCCAGCAGTGACATGGGGAGACAGGGCTCCTACGAGCAGTACTTC. The full variable domain, completed using reference TRBV2 and TRBJ2-7, is EPEVTQTPSHQVTQMGQEVILRCVPISNHLYFYWYRQILGQKVEFLVSFYNNEISEKSEIFDDQFSVERPDGSNFTLKIRSTKLEDSAMYFCASSDMGRQGSYEQYFGPGTRLTVT.

The V gene is TRBV29-1, the J gene TRBJ1-1, with 12 bases lining up with TRBD1. The germline gives CDR1 SQVTM, CDR2 ANQGSEA. CDR3 length: 16 amino acids. Trimming cost V 4 bases and J 7 bases; bases outside gene matches: 13. CDR3 coding DNA: TGCAGCGTTGGATCCCATGGGACAGGGGGCGGGTTTGAAGCTTTCTTT. Protein sequence: CSVGSHGTGGGFEAFF.

This chain connects TRBV12-1 to TRBJ2-3; whether TRBD2, the table's D call, matches the DNA was not checked. TRBV12-1 is given as a pseudogene. This CDR3 is 16 amino acids long. CDR3 residues: CASSFGAGRGTDTQYF. In DNA form, the CDR3 reads TGTGCCAGCAGCTTTGGGGCGGGGAGAGGCACAGATACGCAGTATTTT.

The V gene is TRBV7-6, the J gene TRBJ2-6; D uncertain. Per germline, CDR1 SGHVS and CDR2 FNYEAQ. Trimming removed 5 bases at V and 5 bases at J, with 22 bases between. The CDR3 extends over 18 amino acids. For the CDR3, the DNA is TGTGCCAGCAGCCCCCTGGAAATCTCACAAAGTCGGGCCAACGTCCTGACTTTC. Its protein product is CASSPLEISQSRANVLTF.

The chain joins TRBV14 to TRBJ2-7, with D unclear. CDR3 length equals 14 residues. The germline V and J ends were trimmed by 8 bases and 5 bases, with 19 bases remaining between them. The germline V gene encodes CDR1 SGHDN and CDR2 FVKESK. This CDR3 reads CASSPQPYNDEQYF. CDR3 DNA sequence: TGTGCCAGCTCTCCTCAGCCATATAACGACGAGCAGTACTTC.

The chain combines TRBV7-9 with TRBJ2-3; possible D gene TRBD2, 6 bases. Germline CDR1 SEHNR, CDR2 FQNEAQ (reference sequence). V was cut by 4 bases and J by 2 bases, with 13 bases left in between. CDR3 size: 15 residues. CDR3 loop: CASSSGSTATDTQYF. The CDR3 DNA sequence: TGTGCCAGCAGCTCCGGGAGTACCGCCACAGATACGCAGTATTTT.

This clone was counted once. This chain uses TRBV10-1 with TRBJ2-1, with 7 bases that match TRBD2. Germline V lookup: CDR1 WNHNN, CDR2 SYGVQD (reference sequence). CDR3 length: 16 amino acids. V shed 0 bases and J 9 bases; nucleotides not matched to a gene: 11. CDR3 sequence: CASSESERGRSVEQFF. CDR3 in DNA: TGCGCCAGCAGTGAGTCCGAGCGGGGCCGCTCCGTTGAGCAGTTCTTC.